The 27 T cell receptor beta chains presented below share a single source sample, sequenced in a study of cytomegalovirus exposure and HLA in healthy donors. 13 Jbeta primers and 60 Vbeta primers were used for the PCR. This table comes from immunoSEQ multiplex PCR, and its TCRdb copy is limited to in-frame clones, with some not included. The sample has 150,000 to 200,000 clones, 75% to 90% seen once; the top ten hold about 9.3%. Input material: PBMCs. These receptors came from a man between 18 and 29 years old in good health and CMV-seropositive.

CDR3 coding DNA: TGTGCCAGCAGTGAAACAGGGGGGAACACTGAAGCTTTCTTT. Amino acids: CASSETGGNTEAFF. V is TRBV6-4 and J is TRBJ1-1; 8 bases are shared with TRBD1. This CDR3 has 14 residues. J lost 1 base, V lost 3 bases, and 1 base had no gene match. Germline lookup yields CDR1 MRHNA and CDR2 SNTAGT.

J is TRBJ1-4 and V is TRBV13; D not certain. CDR3 size: 15 residues. Germline V gene lookup returns CDR1 PRHDT and CDR2 FYEKMQ (reference sequence). The V end lost 5 bases, the J end lost 4 bases, and 14 bases lay between the germline ends. CDR3 DNA: TGTGCCAGCAGCGAAGACTCCGACGATAATGAAAAACTGTTTTTT. Amino acid sequence: CASSEDSDDNEKLFF.

The CDR3 loop reads CASSLGLWRELTDTQYF. The CDR3 nucleotides read TGTGCCAGCAGCTTAGGCCTATGGCGGGAGCTCACAGATACGCAGTATTTT. The chain recombines TRBV13 with TRBJ2-3, with 7 bases aligning to TRBD2. The CDR3 extends over 17 amino acids. Germline CDR1 PRHDT, CDR2 FYEKMQ (reference sequence). V dropped 0 bases and J dropped 2; count of bases not matched to a gene: 8.

V and J are TRBV5-6 and TRBJ1-2; TRBD1 aligns across 8 bases. After removal of 3 bases from V and 4 bases from J, the junction contained 2 bases not matched to a gene. The CDR3 has 13 amino acids. In germline, CDR1 is SGHDT, CDR2 YYEEEE. Here the CDR3 DNA reads TGTGCCAGCAGCTACGGACAGGGCTATGGCTACACCTTC. Its translation: CASSYGQGYGYTF.

The chain has TRBV19 and TRBJ2-7, with a possible D match to TRBD1 (5 bases). Germline CDR1 LNHDA, CDR2 SQIVND (reference sequence). The CDR3 covers 13 residues. V was cut by 3 bases and J by 6 bases, with 12 bases left in between. In DNA, the CDR3 is TGTGCCAGTAGTATGGGGCAGCCAGGCGAGCAGTACTTC. Protein: CASSMGQPGEQYF.

The chain recombines TRBV29-1 with TRBJ2-1; possibly TRBD1 for D (5 bases). CDR1 and CDR2 (germline): SQVTM, ANQGSEA. The CDR3 totals 14 residues. Trimming shortened V by 7 bases and J by 2 bases, and 15 bases separated the two germline ends. CDR3 loop: CSARQGDTYNEQFF. The CDR3, as DNA: TGCAGCGCCCGGCAGGGTGATACCTACAATGAGCAGTTCTTC.

This sequence joins TRBV2 and TRBJ2-1; 9 bases fit TRBD1. V shed 7 bases and J 5 bases; nucleotides not matched to a gene: 3. Germline lookup yields CDR1 SNHLY and CDR2 FYNNEI. The CDR3 covers 13 residues. This CDR3 is CASKTGGNNEQFF. For the CDR3, the DNA is TGTGCCAGCAAGACAGGGGGAAACAATGAGCAGTTCTTC. The variable domain in full, with the rest retrieved from reference TRBV2 and TRBJ2-1, is EPEVTQTPSHQVTQMGQEVILRCVPISNHLYFYWYRQILGQKVEFLVSFYNNEISEKSEIFDDQFSVERPDGSNFTLKIRSTKLEDSAMYFCASKTGGNNEQFFGPGTRLTVL.

The chain uses TRBV7-2 and TRBJ2-1; D remains unclear. V shed 0 bases and J shed 6 bases, with 9 bases lying between them. CDR1 and CDR2 from the germline V gene are SGHTA and FQGNSA. The CDR3 is 14 amino acids. For the CDR3, the DNA is TGTGCCAGCAGCTTAGCCCTAATGTCCAATGAGCAGTTCTTC. Translating gives CASSLALMSNEQFF.

The count of this clone is one. The V call is TRBV2, the J call TRBJ1-1; D ambiguous. CDR3 length: 15 amino acids. Germline CDR1 is SNHLY and CDR2 is FYNNEI. The V gene lost 1 base and the J gene lost 0 bases, with 9 bases spanning the gap. Here the CDR3 reads CASSEVGAMNTEAFF. DNA for the CDR3: TGTGCCAGCAGTGAAGTTGGAGCCATGAACACTGAAGCTTTCTTT.

The chain joins TRBV7-9 to TRBJ1-4; 11 bases line up with TRBD1. The junction had 3 bases not matched to a gene; V was cut back by 1 base and J by 5 bases. CDR1 is SEHNR, CDR2 FQNEAQ, per germline (reference sequence). This CDR3 comprises 16 residues. The CDR3 loop is CASSLGGTGGNEKLFF. The CDR3 nucleotides are TGTGCCAGCAGCTTAGGGGGGACAGGGGGAAATGAAAAACTGTTTTTT.

The chain uses TRBV5-1 and TRBJ2-1; TRBD2 might be the D (6 bases). Germline V lookup: CDR1 SGHRS, CDR2 YFSETQ. V dropped 3 bases and J dropped 3 bases, with 13 bases sitting between them. There are 15 residues in the CDR3. CDR3 region: CASSSNGRIYNEQFF. The CDR3 region has the DNA TGCGCCAGCAGCTCCAATGGGAGGATCTACAATGAGCAGTTCTTC.

The gene calls are TRBV9 and TRBJ2-5, with a weak D call TRBD2 (6 bases). With 3 bases removed from V and 3 bases from J, the gap between germline ends came to 21 bases. Germline loops: CDR1 SGDLS, CDR2 YYNGEE. The CDR3 extends over 17 amino acids. The CDR3, as DNA: TGTGCCAGCAGCGCGGGACTGTCGGACCAAATCGAAGAGACCCAGTACTTC. This gives the protein CASSAGLSDQIEETQYF.

The V call is TRBV6-1, the J call TRBJ1-1; TRBD1 aligns across 8 bases. The CDR3 is made up of 20 amino acids. Trimming at V came to 4 bases and at J to 0 bases, leaving 19 bases not matched to a gene. CDR1 and CDR2 from the germline V gene are MNHNS and SASEGT. The CDR3 loop is CASSGRTGTQQSRMNTEAFF. CDR3 coding DNA: TGTGCCAGCAGTGGTAGGACAGGGACCCAACAATCCCGCATGAACACTGAAGCTTTCTTT.

This chain links TRBV5-1 with TRBJ1-5, with D perhaps matching TRBD1 (6 bases). V was trimmed by 0 bases and J by 6 bases, leaving 13 bases between them. CDR1 and CDR2 from the germline V gene are SGHRS and YFSETQ. The CDR3 is 15 amino acids. DNA of the CDR3: TGCGCCAGCAGCTTGGAGGGGGGGGGCGGTCAGCCCCAGCATTTT. Translating it yields CASSLEGGGGQPQHF.

The J gene is TRBJ2-7, the V gene TRBV19; TRBD1 matches at 8 bases. The CDR3 is 14 amino acids. V gave up 5 bases and J gave up 2 bases; unmatched junction bases: 5. Germline CDR1 is LNHDA and CDR2 is SQIVND (reference sequence). CDR3 loop: CASSAGTGPYEQYF. The CDR3 bases are TGTGCCAGTAGTGCCGGGACAGGACCCTACGAGCAGTACTTC. Based on the CDR3 plus reference TRBV19 and TRBJ2-7, the full variable domain is DGGITQSPKYLFRKEGQNVTLSCEQNLNHDAMYWYRQDPGQGLRLIYYSQIVNDFQKGDIAEGYSVSREKKESFPLTVTSAQKNPTAFYLCASSAGTGPYEQYFGPGTRLTVT.

The genes are TRBV12-5 and TRBJ2-7, with 10 bases identical to TRBD1. V shed 7 bases, J shed 5 bases, and the junction held 8 bases outside the gene matches. The CDR3 contains 14 residues. CDR1 and CDR2 from the germline V gene are LGHNT and FRNRAP. CDR3 amino acids: CASDSGTGVHEQYF. Written as DNA, the CDR3 is TGTGCTAGTGATTCCGGGACAGGGGTCCACGAGCAGTACTTC.

This chain joins TRBV30 and TRBJ1-2; possible D gene TRBD1, 6 bases. Germline values: CDR1 GTSNPN, CDR2 SVGIG (reference sequence). The CDR3 contains 11 residues. The DNA of the CDR3 is TGTGCAGGGGGGGCGAACTATGGCTACACCTTC. It encodes CAGGANYGYTF.

The J gene is TRBJ2-1, the V gene TRBV5-6; D perhaps matches TRBD2 (7 bases). Germline V lookup: CDR1 SGHDT, CDR2 YYEEEE. CDR3 length: 14 residues. Between the trimmed V and J ends, which lost 2 bases and 8 bases, there was a span of 14 bases. The CDR3 is CASSLAGTNDEQFF. The CDR3 nucleotides are TGTGCCAGCAGCTTAGCGGGGACAAACGATGAGCAGTTCTTC.

The genes are TRBV10-1 and TRBJ2-1, with TRBD2 matching over 9 bases. There are 15 residues in the CDR3. V lost 6 bases and J lost 0; bases outside the gene matches: 3. Germline assignment: CDR1 WNHNN and CDR2 SYGVQD (reference sequence). CDR3 residues: CASSERGDSYNEQFF. As DNA, the CDR3 is TGCGCCAGCAGCGAGCGGGGGGACTCCTACAATGAGCAGTTCTTC.

The chain is built from TRBV25-1 and TRBJ1-1, with TRBD1 matching over 7 bases. The CDR3 has 15 amino acids. J gave up 1 base and V 1 base, and 3 bases lay outside the gene matches. Germline lookup yields CDR1 MGHDK and CDR2 SYGVNS. CDR3 DNA sequence: TGTGCCAGCAGTGAATCTAAGGGGGCGAACACTGAAGCTTTCTTT. Translating gives CASSESKGANTEAFF.

The CDR3 here is CASMRDTEAFF. Here the CDR3 DNA reads TGTGCCAGCATGCGGGACACTGAAGCTTTCTTT. The chain joins TRBV2 to TRBJ1-1, with no clear D. This CDR3 has 11 residues. CDR1 SNHLY and CDR2 FYNNEI come from the germline V gene. Trimming stripped 7 bases from V and 3 bases from J, with 6 bases between.

This chain joins TRBV7-9 and TRBJ1-3; weak D call: TRBD1 (5 bases). The ends were cut back, 5 bases at V and 3 bases at J, with 14 bases in the middle. CDR3 length equals 15 residues. Germline CDR1 SEHNR, CDR2 FQNEAQ (reference sequence). The CDR3, as DNA: TGTGCCAGCAGCATACTACGACAGTTTGGAAACACCATATATTTT. This translates into CASSILRQFGNTIYF.

The J gene is TRBJ1-6, the V gene TRBV7-9; TRBD1 matches 10 bases. Germline-derived CDR1 and CDR2 are SEHNR and FQNEAQ (reference sequence). This CDR3 has 17 residues. J gave up 6 bases and V 3 bases, and 8 bases lay outside the gene matches. Written as DNA, the CDR3 is TGTGCCAGCAGCTTGATTCTGACAGGGGGCAGTAATTCACCCCTCCACTTT. It specifies CASSLILTGGSNSPLHF.

This clone was detected a few times. The chain links TRBV7-9 to TRBJ1-3; 8 positions match TRBD1. The CDR3 spans 16 residues. Per the germline V gene, CDR1 is SEHNR and CDR2 is FQNEAQ (reference sequence). The V segment lost 1 base and the J segment 5 bases; nucleotides outside the gene matches: 7. DNA for the CDR3: TGTGCCAGCAGCTTAGTTTCCGGGACAGGACGAAACACCATATATTTT. Translated: CASSLVSGTGRNTIYF.

With regard to this clone: The sample holds other DNA sequences that translate to the same CDR3. The V gene is TRBV5-6, the J gene TRBJ1-1, with a possible D match to TRBD1 (6 bases). V was shortened by 5 bases and J by 1 base, with 9 bases between the two germline ends. Per the germline V gene, CDR1 is SGHDT and CDR2 is YYEEEE. The CDR3 spans 13 residues. The CDR3 sequence is CASSQTGNTEAFF. The CDR3 DNA is TGTGCCAGCAGTCAGACAGGGAACACTGAAGCTTTCTTT.

The rearrangement links TRBV7-2 to TRBJ2-1, with 15 nucleotides matching TRBD2. Germline loops: CDR1 SGHTA, CDR2 FQGNSA. After removal of 3 bases from V and 7 bases from J, the junction contained 4 bases not matched to a gene. The CDR3 has 16 amino acids. CDR3 nucleotide sequence: TGTGCCAGCAGCTTCCCCGGGACTAGCGGGGGGAATGAGCAGTTCTTC. It encodes CASSFPGTSGGNEQFF.

The chain recombines TRBV15 with TRBJ2-5; 13 nucleotides match TRBD2. This CDR3 has 15 residues. After removal of 3 bases from V and 4 bases from J, the junction contained 2 bases not matched to a gene. The germline V gene has CDR1 LNHNV and CDR2 YYDKDF (reference sequence). CDR3 protein: CATSRGLAGTETQYF. CDR3 DNA sequence: TGTGCCACCAGCAGGGGACTAGCGGGGACAGAGACCCAGTACTTC.